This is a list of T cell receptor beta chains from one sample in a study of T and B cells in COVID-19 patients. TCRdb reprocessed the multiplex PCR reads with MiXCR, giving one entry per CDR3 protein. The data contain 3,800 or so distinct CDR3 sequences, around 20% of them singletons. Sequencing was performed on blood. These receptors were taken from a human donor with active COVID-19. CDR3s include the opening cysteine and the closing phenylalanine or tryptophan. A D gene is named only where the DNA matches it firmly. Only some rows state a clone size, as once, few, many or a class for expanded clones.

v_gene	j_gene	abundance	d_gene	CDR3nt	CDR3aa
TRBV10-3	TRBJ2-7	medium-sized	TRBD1	TGTGCCATCAGCGGTGGGGACAGTCACAACTACGAGCAGTACTTC	CAISGGDSHNYEQYF
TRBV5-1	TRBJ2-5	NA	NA	TGCGCCAGCAGAGCAATAGGGGTGGAGACCCAGTACTTC	CASRAIGVETQYF
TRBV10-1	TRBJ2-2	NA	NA	TGCGCCAGCCGCACCCCTTGGTTTAGGGTAACCGGGGAGCTGTTTTTT	CASRTPWFRVTGELFF
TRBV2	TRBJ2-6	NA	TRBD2	TGTGCCAGCAAAGTAGTAGCGGGAATGACTGGGGCCAACGTCCTGACTTTC	CASKVVAGMTGANVLTF
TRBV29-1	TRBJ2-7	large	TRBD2	TGCAGCGTACCTGGGACTAGCGGTCTAAGCTCCTACGAGCAGTACTTC	CSVPGTSGLSSYEQYF
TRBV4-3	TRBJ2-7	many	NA	TGCGCCAGCAGCCAAGACCCCGGAATCCGCTACGAGCAGTACTTC	CASSQDPGIRYEQYF
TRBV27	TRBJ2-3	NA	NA	TGTGCCAGCAGTTTAATAGGAGATACGCAGTATTTT	CASSLIGDTQYF
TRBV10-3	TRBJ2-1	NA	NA	TGTGCCAGCAGTTACTTCGGGGGACAGAGCTCCTACAATGAGCAGTTCTTC	CASSYFGGQSSYNEQFF
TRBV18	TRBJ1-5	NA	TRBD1	TGTGCCAGCTCCCCTAGACAGGGGTCGACCCGTCAGCCCCAGCATTTT	CASSPRQGSTRQPQHF
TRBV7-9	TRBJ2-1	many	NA	TGTGCCAGCAGCGTAGAACTCGGACAGTACAATGAGCAGTTCTTC	CASSVELGQYNEQFF
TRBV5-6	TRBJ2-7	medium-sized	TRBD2	TGTGCCAGCAGCGTGGGACTAGCGGGAGTGTACGAGCAGTACTTC	CASSVGLAGVYEQYF
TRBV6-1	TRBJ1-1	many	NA	TGTGCCAGCAGTGTGTTCGAGGGCAGTAACACTGAAGCTTTCTTT	CASSVFEGSNTEAFF
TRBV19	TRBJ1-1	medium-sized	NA	TGTGCCAGTAGTCCCGGCGGACAGTTTGAAGCTTTCTTT	CASSPGGQFEAFF
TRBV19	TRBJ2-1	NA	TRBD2	TGTGCCAGTAGTGTCAGACTTGGGACTAGCGGGAGGGCCTCAGATGAGCAGTTCTTC	CASSVRLGTSGRASDEQFF
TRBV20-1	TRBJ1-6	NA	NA	TGCAGTGCTGCGGCGGTCATATATAATTCACCCCTCCACTTT	CSAAAVIYNSPLHF
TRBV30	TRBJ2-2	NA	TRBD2	TGTGCCTGGAATGGACTAGCGGGCACCGGGGAGCTGTTTTTT	CAWNGLAGTGELFF
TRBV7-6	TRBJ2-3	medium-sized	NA	TGTGCCAGCAGCTCCACAGATACGCAGTATTTT	CASSSTDTQYF
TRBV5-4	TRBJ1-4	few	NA	TGTGCCAGCAGCCCCTCTGACAGATCTAGAAATGAAAAACTGTTTTTT	CASSPSDRSRNEKLFF
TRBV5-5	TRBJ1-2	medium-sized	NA	TGTGCCAGCAGCCCCGGGGTAGTGAACTATGGCTACACCTTC	CASSPGVVNYGYTF
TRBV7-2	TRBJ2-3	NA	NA	TGTGCCAGCAGCTTGGGTTGGGTCCGAGGGGGAGGGGACACAGATACGCAGTATTTT	CASSLGWVRGGGDTDTQYF
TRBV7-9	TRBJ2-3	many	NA	TGTGCCAGCAGCTTATTTAGCGGTGGTGGAGCAGATACGCAGTATTTT	CASSLFSGGGADTQYF
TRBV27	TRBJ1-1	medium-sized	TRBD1	TGTGCCTCGTACAGGGGACGGACTGAAGCTTTCTTT	CASYRGRTEAFF
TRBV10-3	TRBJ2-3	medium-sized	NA	TGTGCCCTGGGGTCTGGTGGGGGATCAGATACGCAGTATTTT	CALGSGGGSDTQYF
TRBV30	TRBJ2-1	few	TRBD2	TGTGCCTGGAGTGTAAGACTAGCGGGAGGGGTTGAGCAGTTCTTC	CAWSVRLAGGVEQFF
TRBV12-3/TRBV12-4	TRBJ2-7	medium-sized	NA	TGTGCCAGCAGTCCGGTAGGGGGCTCCTACGAGCAGTACTTC	CASSPVGGSYEQYF